This TCR beta chain appears in the sequencing data of a study of blood T cell repertoires in COVID-19. About the study: Specimens from acute and convalescent COVID-19 originated in the United States, Italy and Spain. T cells, B-cell-depleted T cells, or PBMCs supplied cDNA or gDNA.

There are 14 residues in the CDR3. Trimming pared 1 base from V and 9 bases from J, leaving 12 bases between. Germline loops: CDR1 KGHDR, CDR2 SFDVKD. Authors' methods: Reference gene primer amplification gave estimated nucleated cell counts. Sequenced by immunoSEQ multiplex PCR; TCRdb stores in-frame clones only, minus some. V, J and clone size reflect that table, while D and trimming were determined from the DNA. This sample yields 32,000 or so clones, of which about 90% are seen a single time; 6.3% belongs to the top ten. This clone has just a few counts. The material sequenced was peripheral blood. The chain is built from TRBV24-1 and TRBJ1-5, with D perhaps matching TRBD1 (6 bases). This sequence originates from a human donor in a cohort sampled during active COVID-19. CDR3 in DNA: TGTGCCACCAGTGATTTACAGGGTCACCGGCCCCAGCATTTT. Residues: CATSDLQGHRPQHF.